This T cell receptor beta chain was captured by sequencing in a study of molecular identifiers for immune sequencing clone quantification. Whole-study context: Sequencing covered four of five parts into which replicate RNA from approximately 20,000 or 98,000 naive CD8 cells was split. Study outcomes and limitations: Spiked Jurkat TCR RNA equivalent to one cell reportedly surfaced among roughly 910,000 naive cells.

In regard to this clonotype: What it binds is not known.

Methods described previously were used for bulk TCR libraries, and listed TCR primers were applied. Each CDR3 protein gets one entry after TCRdb re-called the PCR reads with MiXCR. In the table there are 490,000 or so distinct CDR3 sequences, roughly 24% of which are singletons. Sorting defined naive CD8 T cells as CD8+CD4-CCR7+CD45RA+. V was cut by 6 bases and J by 4 bases, with 12 bases left in between. Germline V CDR1 and CDR2: MNHEY, SVGEGT. The CDR3 loop spans 13 amino acids. This sequence was found in a human donor in good health. Some libraries in this study had Jurkat cell RNA spiked in. The chain carries TRBV6-2 or TRBV6-3 and TRBJ1-1; D call uncertain. Input material: naive CD8+ T cells from blood, with Jurkat cell RNA spiked in. The subset was: FACS-sorted CD8+CD4-CCR7+CD45RA+ naive T cells. Written as DNA, the CDR3 is TGTGCCAGCAGCTTCGGTGGCTGCACTGAAGCTTTCTTT. Protein sequence: CASSFGGCTEAFF.